These T cell receptor beta chains were read from a single sample in a study of blood T cell repertoires in COVID-19. Sequencing was performed with immunoSEQ multiplex PCR; in TCRdb, only in-frame clones are kept and a portion is missing. Of around 100,000 clones listed, 70% to 90% were seen once; the top ten hold 2.7%. Sequencing used peripheral blood. The receptors stem from a man over 45 with COVID-19, enrolled during active disease. CDR3s include the opening cysteine and the closing phenylalanine or tryptophan. Fields, in order: clone size, V gene, J gene, D gene, CDR3 DNA, CDR3 protein. The D gene is left open where the match is weak. Size values are once, few and many counts, or a class for expanded clones, and some rows have none.

>-|TRBV2|TRBJ1-1|-
TGTGCCAGCAGTGAAGCGTACGACTTCTACAGGGCGAGAACTGAAGCTTTCTTT
CASSEAYDFYRARTEAFF
>once|TRBV6-5|TRBJ1-6|-
TGTGCCAGCAGTTTAGAGAGGAGTTCACCCCTCCACTTT
CASSLERSSPLHF
>-|TRBV7-3|TRBJ2-5|TRBD2
TGTGCCAGCAGCTTAGTAACTAGCGGCCTCCAAGAGACCCAGTACTTC
CASSLVTSGLQETQYF
>-|TRBV27|TRBJ2-2|-
TGTGCCAGCAGTTTACGGGGGAATGGGGAGCTGTTTTTT
CASSLRGNGELFF
>-|TRBV30|TRBJ2-7|TRBD2
TGTGCCTGGGGAGGGTCTACTAGCGGGGGGACCTACGAGCAGTACTTC
CAWGGSTSGGTYEQYF
>-|TRBV30|TRBJ1-1|-
TGTGCCTGGGGGCCTACTCCGAACACTGAAGCTTTCTTT
CAWGPTPNTEAFF
>-|TRBV10-1|TRBJ1-2|TRBD1
TGCGCCAGCAGTAAGGGTGGGTCGTGGCAGGGGGCGTATGGCTACACCTTC
CASSKGGSWQGAYGYTF
>-|TRBV28|TRBJ2-2|-
TGTGCCAGCAGCCCCGGGGGGCGGGGAACCGGGGAGCTGTTTTTT
CASSPGGRGTGELFF
>-|TRBV6-5|TRBJ2-1|TRBD1
TGTGCCAGCAGTCCACGCAGGGGGTACAATGAGCAGTTCTTC
CASSPRRGYNEQFF
>-|TRBV5-1|TRBJ1-1|TRBD1
TGCGCCAGCAGCAGCGGACAGGGATTTGAAGCTTTCTTT
CASSSGQGFEAFF
>-|TRBV7-2|TRBJ1-2|-
TGTGCCAGCAGCTTAGAGGTGCCAGGGCGAGGCTACACCTTC
CASSLEVPGRGYTF
>-|TRBV7-3|TRBJ2-5|-
TGTGCCAGCAGCTGGAATCCAGGGGCACGGGAGACCCAGTACTTC
CASSWNPGARETQYF
>-|TRBV2|TRBJ2-7|-
TGTGCCAGCAGTCGAGTCTCCTACGAGCAGTACTTC
CASSRVSYEQYF
>-|TRBV19|TRBJ1-4|-
TGTGCCAGTAGTCCCGACAGAGCTAATGAAAAACTGTTTTTT
CASSPDRANEKLFF
>-|TRBV9|TRBJ1-5|-
TGTGCCAGCAGCGTAGACGGACAGAGCAATCAGCCCCAGCATTTT
CASSVDGQSNQPQHF
>-|TRBV5-1|TRBJ2-7|-
TGCGCCAGCAGCTTCGGGGCCTACGAGCAGTACTTC
CASSFGAYEQYF
>few|TRBV28|TRBJ1-2|-
TGTGCCACCTTATACAGGGAAGGGTTGGGGCATGGCTACACCTTC
CATLYREGLGHGYTF
>-|TRBV13|TRBJ2-3|-
TGTGTGCAGCCTGGAGAAGGAGGCGGGGCAAGCACAGATACGCAGTATTTT
CVQPGEGGGASTDTQYF
>-|TRBV5-1|TRBJ1-6|-
TGCGCCAGCAGCTTGGAGACAAATTCACCCCTCCACTTT
CASSLETNSPLHF
>-|TRBV7-2|TRBJ2-5|TRBD2
TGTGCCAGCAGCTCCGTGGGTGGACTAGCGGGGGGAAAAGAGACCCAGTACTTC
CASSSVGGLAGGKETQYF
>-|TRBV6-6|TRBJ2-3|-
TGTGCCAGCAGTCGGACCTCCGGACCCAGGGGCACAGATACGCAGTATTTT
CASSRTSGPRGTDTQYF
>-|TRBV4-1|TRBJ1-2|-
TGCGCCAGCAGCCAAGATCCGTTAGCTAACTATGGCTACACCTTC
CASSQDPLANYGYTF